The 3 T cell receptor beta chains below were found in one sample sequenced in a study of blood T cell repertoires in COVID-19 (dated by TCRdb to 2020 to 2022). To prepare the library, the immunoSEQ multiplex PCR assay was applied. The source is immuneACCESS, and TCRdb retained only in-frame sequences with V and J called. Part of the clones is not carried over; for the studies checked, unresolved V genes explain less than half of this, and the remainder is unexplained. For this sample the table gives 95,000 to 150,000 clones, of which over 75% were detected only once. The top ten clonotypes cover around 15% of the sample. Material: peripheral blood. The receptors stem from a man aged 60-69 years with active or convalescent COVID-19.

The chain carries TRBV7-2 and TRBJ1-2; D is uncertain. Trimming removed 3 bases at V and 2 bases at J, with 16 bases between. The V gene's germline CDR1 is SGHTA and CDR2 FQGNSA. CDR3 length: 16 amino acids. In nucleotides, the CDR3 is TGTGCCAGCAGCTTGGAACCCGGGATTTTAAACTATGGCTACACCTTC. As protein: CASSLEPGILNYGYTF.

The chain combines TRBV10-3 with TRBJ1-2; unclear D gene. This CDR3 comprises 14 residues. Germline lookup yields CDR1 ENHRY and CDR2 SYGVKD. V lost 4 bases and J lost 2, with 11 bases in between. The DNA for the CDR3 is TGTGCCATCAGTGGGGCCGGCCGAAACTATGGCTACACCTTC. This encodes CAISGAGRNYGYTF.

The chain combines TRBV6-5 with TRBJ2-1, with 12 nucleotides matching TRBD2. Germline V gene lookup returns CDR1 MNHEY and CDR2 SVGAGI. The CDR3 is made up of 16 amino acids. V shed 0 bases, J shed 7 bases, and the junction held 4 bases outside the gene matches. The CDR3 loop is CASSYSTSGSGNEQFF. The CDR3 DNA follows: TGTGCCAGCAGTTACTCGACTAGCGGGAGTGGAAATGAGCAGTTCTTC.